The 27 T cell receptor beta chains below were found in one sample sequenced in a study of identical twins. One entry per CDR3 protein, called by TCRdb with MiXCR from the 5' RACE reads. Of 600,000 to 850,000 distinct CDR3 sequences detected, 18% appear once; the ten largest clones hold less than 15%. These data were also filed under a second study, of T cells expressing NK-cell markers.

The sequencing input was PBMCs. These receptors all come from a woman in her late teens or twenties in good health.

The genes are TRBV5-1 and TRBJ2-3, with 7 bases identical to TRBD1. The ends lost 9 bases at V and 1 base at J; junction bases unmatched: 8. The CDR3 is made up of 14 amino acids. The V gene's germline CDR1 is SGHRS and CDR2 YFSETQ. CDR3: CATTGTAGTDTQYF. For the CDR3, the DNA is TGCGCCACCACTGGGACAGCGGGCACAGATACGCAGTATTTT.

This clonotype was seen only a few times. The chain carries TRBV7-2 and TRBJ1-5, with a weak D call TRBD1 (5 bases). Germline values: CDR1 SGHTA, CDR2 FQGNSA. V was trimmed by 2 bases and J by 3 bases, leaving 14 bases between them. CDR3 length: 16 residues. CDR3 sequence reads: CASSLNIRALNQPQHF. The DNA for the CDR3 is TGTGCCAGCAGCTTAAATATCAGGGCCCTCAATCAGCCCCAGCATTTT.

This clonotype came up a few times. The rearrangement joins TRBV4-1 to TRBJ2-1; TRBD2 matches 14 bases. CDR3 length: 16 residues. Germline loops: CDR1 MGHRA, CDR2 YSYEKL. V was clipped by 8 bases and J by 3 bases; unmatched bases: 6. The CDR3 nucleotides read TGCGCCAGCCAACGGACTAGCGGGAGGAACTACAATGAGCAGTTCTTC. Encoded protein: CASQRTSGRNYNEQFF.

This clonotype was seen more than once but under ten times. This chain joins TRBV29-1 and TRBJ2-1; 7 bases are a match to TRBD1. J gave up 9 bases and V 6 bases, and 8 bases lay outside the gene matches. Germline V gives CDR1 SQVTM, CDR2 ANQGSEA. The CDR3 extends over 12 amino acids. CDR3 in amino acids: CSVSTGSGEQFF. DNA for the CDR3: TGCAGCGTCTCGACAGGGTCGGGTGAGCAGTTCTTC.

This chain joins TRBV4-3 and TRBJ2-4; 8 nucleotides agree with TRBD1. Germline values: CDR1 LGHNA, CDR2 YSLEER. The CDR3 covers 12 residues. Germline trimming cut 3 bases from V and 8 bases from J; bases unmatched to any gene: 0. CDR3 amino acids: CASSQTGDIQYF. The CDR3 DNA sequence: TGCGCCAGCAGCCAGACAGGGGACATTCAGTACTTC.

V gene TRBV10-3 combines with J gene TRBJ2-7; 8 bases are shared with TRBD1. The V gene end was trimmed by 6 bases and the J gene end by 6 bases; junction bases not matched to a gene: 1. CDR3 length: 11 amino acids. From germline, CDR1 is ENHRY and CDR2 SYGVKD. The CDR3 protein is CAISGQGEQYF. The CDR3 nucleotides are TGTGCCATCAGCGGACAGGGCGAGCAGTACTTC.

The J gene is TRBJ2-1, the V gene TRBV29-1, with 9 bases aligning to TRBD2. J was trimmed by 4 bases and V by 3 bases; bases with no gene match: 10. The CDR3 runs 16 residues. CDR1 SQVTM and CDR2 ANQGSEA come from the germline V gene. The DNA of the CDR3 is TGCAGCGTTGAGGGCCAAGTAGCGGGAGCTTACAATGAGCAGTTCTTC. This encodes CSVEGQVAGAYNEQFF.

The chain links TRBV20-1 to TRBJ2-3, with 11 bases aligning to TRBD2. Trimming took 6 bases from V and 2 from J; bases not matched to a gene: 4. Per the germline V gene, CDR1 is DFQATT and CDR2 is SNEGSKA (reference sequence). The CDR3 sequence is 14 residues long. The CDR3 nucleotides read TGCAGTGCCGTGGGACTAGCGGCCACAGATACGCAGTATTTT. It translates to CSAVGLAATDTQYF.

This clonotype turned up a few times. The chain combines TRBV29-1 with TRBJ2-3, with D possibly being TRBD1 or TRBD2 (6 bases each). Germline V gives CDR1 SQVTM, CDR2 ANQGSEA. There are 11 residues in the CDR3. Trimming shortened V by 7 bases and J by 5 bases, and 10 bases separated the two germline ends. CDR3: CSGGARDTQYF. For the CDR3, the DNA is TGCAGCGGGGGGGCAAGAGATACGCAGTATTTT.

The V call is TRBV6-5, the J call TRBJ1-2; 10 nucleotides line up with TRBD1. This CDR3 comprises 15 residues. The V segment lost 2 bases and the J segment 7 bases; nucleotides outside the gene matches: 7. Germline loops: CDR1 MNHEY, CDR2 SVGAGI. Here the CDR3 DNA reads TGTGCCAGCAGTTACCCGGGACAGGGGAGAACTGGCTACACCTTC. It encodes CASSYPGQGRTGYTF.

The chain combines TRBV6-7 with TRBJ2-1, with 9 bases aligning to TRBD2. TRBV6-7 belongs to the ORF category, with a function that is uncertain. The CDR3 consists of 14 residues. With 5 bases clipped from V and 6 bases from J, the junction kept 5 bases outside the gene matches. The CDR3 coding sequence is TGTGCCAGCAGTCCCTTACTAGCGGGCAATGAGCAGTTCTTC. This codes for CASSPLLAGNEQFF.

The sample holds a few counts of this clonotype. V usage is TRBV6-2 or TRBV6-3 and J usage is TRBJ2-7, with 12 bases that match TRBD2. The germline gives CDR1 MNHEY, CDR2 SVGEGT. The CDR3 is 15 amino acids. Germline trimming cut 6 bases from V and 1 base from J; bases unmatched to any gene: 4. The CDR3 loop reads CASSNLAGGSYEQYF. DNA for the CDR3: TGTGCCAGCAGCAATCTAGCGGGAGGGTCCTACGAGCAGTACTTC.

This clonotype has just a few counts. The rearrangement joins TRBV20-1 to TRBJ2-7; the match to TRBD1 covers 11 bases. The CDR3 sequence is 14 residues long. The J segment lost 7 bases and the V segment lost 0 bases, leaving 5 bases of the junction unmatched. Germline V CDR1 and CDR2: DFQATT, SNEGSKA (reference sequence). CDR3 nucleotide sequence: TGCAGTGCTAGAGATCCGGGACAGGGGGTAGAGCAGTACTTC. It encodes CSARDPGQGVEQYF.

This clonotype was counted a few times. The rearrangement joins TRBV5-1 to TRBJ2-7; 9 nucleotides align to TRBD2. V lost 2 bases and J lost 1; bases outside the gene matches: 13. The CDR3 contains 18 residues. Germline CDR1 reads SGHRS; CDR2 reads YFSETQ. The CDR3 nucleotides read TGCGCCAGCAGCTTTGGTACCATAGCGGGAGAACGGTCCTACGAGCAGTACTTC. The encoded protein is CASSFGTIAGERSYEQYF.

CDR3 region: CASSEYEISNTGELFF. For the CDR3, the DNA is TGTGCCAGCAGTGAATACGAGATCTCGAACACCGGGGAGCTGTTTTTT. V usage is TRBV25-1 and J usage is TRBJ2-2; the D is unclear. V shed 0 bases and J shed 0 bases, with 8 bases lying between them. The CDR3 covers 16 residues. From germline, CDR1 is MGHDK and CDR2 SYGVNS. Combining the CDR3 with reference TRBV25-1 and TRBJ2-2 gives the whole variable domain EADIYQTPRYLVIGTGKKITLECSQTMGHDKMYWYQQDPGMELHLIHYSYGVNSTEKGDLSSESTVSRIRTEHFPLTLESARPSHTSQYLCASSEYEISNTGELFFGEGSRLTVL.

The J gene is TRBJ2-7, the V gene TRBV20-1; 8 bases line up with TRBD1. With 0 bases clipped from V and 6 bases from J, the junction kept 10 bases outside the gene matches. This CDR3 has 15 amino acids. The germline gives CDR1 DFQATT, CDR2 SNEGSKA (reference sequence). CDR3 protein: CSARDQDRGGLEQYF. The CDR3 region has the DNA TGCAGTGCTAGAGACCAAGACAGGGGAGGACTCGAGCAGTACTTC.

This clonotype was seen only a few times. In nucleotides, the CDR3 is TGCGCCAGCTCACAGGGACTTACCTACGAGCAGTACTTC. Translating gives CASSQGLTYEQYF. V is TRBV5-1 and J is TRBJ2-7; either TRBD1 or TRBD2 may supply D (6 bases each). The CDR3 runs to 13 residues. Trimming took off 7 bases at V and 2 bases at J, with 13 bases between the two ends. Per the germline V gene, CDR1 is SGHRS and CDR2 is YFSETQ.

This clonotype occurred many times. V is TRBV6-5 and J is TRBJ2-7, with D uncertain. This CDR3 region has 14 residues. Trimming took off 3 bases at V and 2 bases at J, with 11 bases between the two ends. Germline CDR1 MNHEY, CDR2 SVGAGI. The CDR3 loop reads CASSYFPETYEQYF. CDR3 DNA: TGTGCCAGCAGTTATTTCCCCGAGACCTACGAGCAGTACTTC.

This clonotype was observed a handful of times. The chain recombines TRBV5-5 with TRBJ1-1; 7 nucleotides match TRBD1. CDR3 length equals 16 residues. The trim removed 3 bases at V and 1 base at J, leaving 9 bases unmatched. Germline CDR1 and CDR2: SGHKS and YYEKEE (reference sequence). The CDR3 protein is CASSSDRGQRNTEAFF. The CDR3 nucleotides read TGTGCCAGCAGCTCGGACCGGGGACAGAGGAACACTGAAGCTTTCTTT. Full variable domain (rest looked up from reference TRBV5-5 and TRBJ1-1): DAGVTQSPTHLIKTRGQQVTLRCSPISGHKSVSWYQQVLGQGPQFIFQYYEKEERGRGNFPDRFSARQFPNYSSELNVNALLLGDSALYLCASSSDRGQRNTEAFFGQGTRLTVV.

This chain connects TRBV20-1 to TRBJ2-1; 13 nucleotides agree with TRBD2. Germline V gene lookup returns CDR1 DFQATT and CDR2 SNEGSKA (reference sequence). The CDR3 sequence is 15 residues long. The J segment lost 10 bases and the V segment lost 3 bases, leaving 9 bases of the junction unmatched. CDR3 sequence (DNA): TGCAGTGCTAGTGCAGGACTAGCGGGGGTCAGAGAGCAGTTCTTC. It specifies CSASAGLAGVREQFF.

This chain connects TRBV10-1 to TRBJ1-4; TRBD1 agrees at 10 bases. The CDR3 covers 14 residues. The germline gives CDR1 WNHNN, CDR2 SYGVQD (reference sequence). Trimming cost V 0 bases and J 8 bases; bases outside gene matches: 0. Here the CDR3 DNA reads TGCGCCAGCAGTGAGTCGGGACAGGGGGAAAAACTGTTTTTT. Its translation: CASSESGQGEKLFF.

V and J are TRBV14 and TRBJ2-5, with D maybe TRBD1 (6 bases). Deletions cut 1 base from V and 5 bases from J, with 14 bases between. CDR1 is SGHDN and CDR2 is FVKESK in the germline V gene. The CDR3 covers 15 residues. The CDR3 region is CASSQVGGRPETQYF. In DNA, the CDR3 is TGTGCCAGCAGCCAAGTAGGGGGACGCCCGGAGACCCAGTACTTC.

The chain uses TRBV10-3 and TRBJ2-1, with D perhaps TRBD2 (6 bases). Germline CDR1 ENHRY, CDR2 SYGVKD. The CDR3 covers 13 residues. The V gene lost 7 bases and the J gene lost 5 bases, with 12 bases spanning the gap. The DNA of the CDR3 is TGTGCCATCAAAGGGCGGGGAAACAATGAGCAGTTCTTC. Its translation is CAIKGRGNNEQFF.

V usage is TRBV12-3 or TRBV12-4 and J usage is TRBJ2-5, with 7 bases fitting TRBD2. V was pared by 2 bases and J by 5 bases, with 8 bases of the junction left unmatched. This CDR3 contains 15 residues. The DNA of the CDR3 is TGTGCCAGCAGTTTATCCGCGGGAGCGGGGGAGACCCAGTACTTC. It translates to CASSLSAGAGETQYF.

This clonotype was found a few times. This chain uses TRBV6-1 with TRBJ2-7; the match to TRBD2 covers 12 bases. Germline V lookup: CDR1 MNHNS, CDR2 SASEGT. The CDR3 loop spans 15 amino acids. Losses at the gene ends were 6 bases for V and 6 bases for J; bases not matched to a gene: 9. CDR3 coding DNA: TGTGCCAGCAGCCGACTAGCGGGAGCTCAGGGCGAGCAGTACTTC. Translation gives CASSRLAGAQGEQYF.

The chain has TRBV12-3 or TRBV12-4 and TRBJ1-1; D is undetermined. V was pared by 8 bases and J by 1 base, with 11 bases between. This CDR3 is 13 amino acids long. CDR3 DNA sequence: TGTGCCAGCCTAGGGCAGCCGAACACTGAAGCTTTCTTT. Amino acid sequence: CASLGQPNTEAFF.

The sample holds one count of this clonotype. In nucleotides, the CDR3 is TGTGCCAGCAGTGAAGCGTACAGGGCTGGAAACACCATATATTTT. It codes for CASSEAYRAGNTIYF. The genes are TRBV2 and TRBJ1-3, with a tentative D call TRBD1 (6 bases). Trimming removed 0 bases at V and 2 bases at J, with 8 bases between. Per the germline V gene, CDR1 is SNHLY and CDR2 is FYNNEI. This CDR3 is built from 15 residues.